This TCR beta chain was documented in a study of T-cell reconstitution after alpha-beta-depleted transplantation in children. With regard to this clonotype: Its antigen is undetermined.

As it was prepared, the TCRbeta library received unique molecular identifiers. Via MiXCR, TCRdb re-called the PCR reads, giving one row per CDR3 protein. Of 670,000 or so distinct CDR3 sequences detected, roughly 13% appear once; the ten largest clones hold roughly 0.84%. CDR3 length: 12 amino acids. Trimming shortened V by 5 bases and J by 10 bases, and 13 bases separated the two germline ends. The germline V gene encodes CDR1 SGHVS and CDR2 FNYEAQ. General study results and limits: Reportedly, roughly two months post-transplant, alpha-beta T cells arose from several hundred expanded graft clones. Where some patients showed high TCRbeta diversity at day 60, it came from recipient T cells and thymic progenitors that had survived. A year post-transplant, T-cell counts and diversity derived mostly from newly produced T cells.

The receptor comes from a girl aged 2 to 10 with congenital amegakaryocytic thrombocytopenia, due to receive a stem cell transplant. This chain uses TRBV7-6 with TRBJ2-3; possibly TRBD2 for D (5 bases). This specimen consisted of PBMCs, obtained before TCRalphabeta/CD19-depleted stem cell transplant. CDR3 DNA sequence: TGTGCCAGCAGCCCTCGGGAAGCGCCGCAGTATTTT. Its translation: CASSPREAPQYF.